The 25 T cell receptor beta chains below come from one sample, sequenced in a study of blood T cells in healthy people across ages. Primers used in a second PCR of roughly 7 to 12 cycles were a sample-barcoded 5' primer and a J-beta primer mix. MiXCR, applied by TCRdb to the 5' RACE reads, yields one record per CDR3 protein. The sample shows some 1.7 million distinct CDR3 sequences, about 30% of them seen only once. Sequencing input: blood. The receptors originated from a woman in her thirties in good health.

The chain couples TRBV20-1 to TRBJ1-1; 7 bases are a match to TRBD1. Germline V gene data show CDR1 as DFQATT and CDR2 as SNEGSKA (reference sequence). The CDR3 has 15 amino acids. V lost 3 bases, J lost 4 bases, and 11 bases stayed unmatched. The DNA of the CDR3 is TGCAGTGCTAGGTTACCAGGGGGGACGGGCACTGAAGCTTTCTTT. This sequence encodes CSARLPGGTGTEAFF.

This clonotype was detected only a few times. The V and J genes are TRBV7-8 and TRBJ2-5; D remains unclear. The CDR3 has 15 residues. Germline V lookup: CDR1 SGHVS, CDR2 FQNEAQ. The V end was cut by 0 bases, the J end by 7 bases, with 15 bases between. The CDR3 coding sequence is TGTGCCAGCAGCTTAGCGATAGGAGAGTGGGTGACCCAGTACTTC. Protein: CASSLAIGEWVTQYF.

As for this clonotype: Its ends do not fully match the called genes, so a read error is possible. This chain uses TRBV20-1 with TRBJ2-1, with 13 bases identical to TRBD2. This CDR3 is 16 amino acids long. Germline V CDR1 and CDR2: DFQATT, SNEGSKA (reference sequence). The CDR3 coding sequence is TGCAGTGCGAGACGGACTAGCGGGAGTTCCTACAATAAGCAGTTCTTC. This gives the protein CSARRTSGSSYNKQFF.

This chain joins TRBV10-3 and TRBJ2-5; D may correspond to TRBD1 or TRBD2 (5 bases each). The CDR3 has 13 residues. CDR1 and CDR2 (germline): ENHRY, SYGVKD. Trimming left V 3 bases short and J 4 bases short, with 9 bases between. CDR3 protein: CAISDEGTETQYF. The CDR3 DNA follows: TGTGCCATCAGTGATGAGGGGACAGAGACCCAGTACTTC.

The sample holds a few counts of this clonotype. A much larger clone differs by one base, so this may be a read error. V gene TRBV29-1 combines with J gene TRBJ2-1, with a weak D call TRBD2 (6 bases). This CDR3 contains 15 residues. Germline V lookup: CDR1 SQVTM, CDR2 ANQGSEA. The CDR3 bases are TGCAGCGTTGAGAGCTCCGGGAGAGGGTACAATGAGCAGCTCTTC. Translating gives CSVESSGRGYNEQLF.

The J gene is TRBJ2-1, the V gene TRBV21-1; the table's TRBD2 call for D was not verified on the DNA. TRBV21-1 is a pseudogene. The CDR3 has 15 residues. For the CDR3, the DNA is TGTGCCAGCAGTCGGACGGAACTAGCCAAAAACATTCAGTTCTTC. It translates to CASSRTELAKNIQFF.

This clonotype was recorded at least ten times. V is TRBV29-1 and J is TRBJ2-1; TRBD1 is a possible D gene (5 bases). Germline-derived CDR1 and CDR2 are SQVTM and ANQGSEA. The CDR3 loop spans 14 amino acids. Trimming cost V 3 bases and J 0 bases, with 9 bases left between them. The CDR3 protein is CSVDKTVSYNEQFF. Here the CDR3 DNA reads TGCAGCGTTGACAAGACAGTCTCCTACAATGAGCAGTTCTTC.

This clonotype was seen a single time. The V gene is TRBV3-1, the J gene TRBJ2-7, with TRBD2 identical over 9 bases. The junction had 11 bases not matched to a gene; V was cut back by 1 base and J by 4 bases. This CDR3 is 17 amino acids long. The V gene's germline CDR1 is LGHDT and CDR2 YNNKEL (reference sequence). CDR3: CASSQGHLAGGKYEQYF. The CDR3 nucleotides read TGTGCCAGCAGCCAAGGCCACCTGGCGGGGGGGAAATACGAGCAGTACTTC.

The V and J genes are TRBV5-6 and TRBJ2-5; either TRBD1 or TRBD2 may supply D (6 bases each). Germline CDR1 reads SGHDT; CDR2 reads YYEEEE. There are 14 residues in the CDR3. Trimming left V 2 bases short and J 11 bases short, with 19 bases between. The CDR3 sequence is CASSLRTGRGEQYF. Here the CDR3 DNA reads TGTGCCAGCAGCTTACGTACAGGGCGGGGTGAGCAGTACTTC.

The chain couples TRBV4-1 to TRBJ2-1; 9 bases are a match to TRBD1. The CDR3 is 17 amino acids. Germline V CDR1 and CDR2: MGHRA, YSYEKL. Losses at the gene ends were 1 base for V and 7 bases for J; bases not matched to a gene: 11. This CDR3 is CASSQAPGQGNWNEQFF. CDR3 nucleotides: TGCGCCAGCAGCCAAGCTCCGGGACAGGGTAATTGGAATGAGCAGTTCTTC.

In its sample, this clonotype was seen a few times. This sequence joins TRBV10-3 and TRBJ1-5; maybe TRBD1 (5 bases). This CDR3 comprises 15 residues. The V end lost 4 bases, the J end lost 1 base, and 11 bases lay between the germline ends. Germline V gives CDR1 ENHRY, CDR2 SYGVKD. The DNA of the CDR3 is TGTGCCATCAGTGTTTCTGGGGACAGCAATCAGCCCCAGCATTTT. Translated: CAISVSGDSNQPQHF.

Regarding this clonotype: A much larger clone lies a single base off, so this may be a read error. The chain is built from TRBV10-3 and TRBJ2-7; 7 bases agree with TRBD1. The DNA end lines up better with TRBJ2-5; the J call may be wrong. The CDR3 runs to 15 residues. CDR1 ENHRY and CDR2 SYGVKD come from the germline V gene. The CDR3 region is CTISPVETGTETQYF. The DNA of the CDR3 is TGTACCATCAGCCCCGTTGAGACAGGGACAGAGACCCAGTACTTC.

This clonotype showed up just a few times. The CDR3 reads CASSGQLAYNEQFF. CDR3 nucleotide sequence: TGTGCCAGCAGTGGACAGCTAGCATACAATGAGCAGTTCTTC. This chain uses TRBV2 with TRBJ2-1; D possibly matches TRBD1 or TRBD2 (5 bases each). CDR3 length: 14 residues. V was pared by 4 bases and J by 4 bases, with 11 bases between. The V gene's germline CDR1 is SNHLY and CDR2 FYNNEI.

This sequence joins TRBV6-2 or TRBV6-3 and TRBJ2-1, with unresolved D. There are 12 residues in the CDR3. Germline V lookup: CDR1 MNHEY, CDR2 SVGEGT. V lost 7 bases and J lost 8, with 12 bases in between. In DNA, the CDR3 is TGTGCCAGCAATAACTTAGCCCATGAGCAGTTCTTC. Protein: CASNNLAHEQFF.

The chain employs TRBV2 and TRBJ2-1; unclear D gene. The J call is in doubt because the DNA end fits TRBJ2-7 better. CDR1 is SNHLY and CDR2 is FYNNEI in the germline V gene. The CDR3 extends over 13 amino acids. CDR3: CASSKDAYNEQYF. The CDR3 nucleotides read TGTGCCAGCAGTAAGGACGCATACAATGAGCAGTACTTC.

As to this clonotype: The conserved closing phenylalanine or tryptophan is absent in this CDR3, likely reflecting a read error. The V gene is TRBV29-1, the J gene TRBJ1-1; D call uncertain. The germline V gene has CDR1 SQVTM and CDR2 ANQGSEA. Between the trimmed V and J ends, which lost 4 bases and 0 bases, there was a span of 9 bases. This CDR3 has 13 amino acids. The CDR3 DNA reads TGCAGCGTTGGTCAGCTGATGAACACTGAAGCTTTCTCT. Translating gives CSVGQLMNTEAFS.

The table lists this clonotype with many counts. V and J are TRBV15 and TRBJ2-1, with 8 bases aligning to TRBD2. CDR1 is LNHNV, CDR2 YYDKDF, per germline (reference sequence). The V and J ends lost 1 base and 4 bases, in that order; junction bases with no gene match: 3. The CDR3 is 15 residues long. The CDR3 region has the DNA TGTGCCACCAGCAGAGCGGGAGGGCGTTACAATGAGCAGTTCTTC. As protein: CATSRAGGRYNEQFF. Based on the CDR3 plus reference TRBV15 and TRBJ2-1, the full variable domain is DAMVIQNPRYQVTQFGKPVTLSCSQTLNHNVMYWYQQKSSQAPKLLFHYYDKDFNNEADTPDNFQSRRPNTSFCFLDIRSPGLGDTAMYLCATSRAGGRYNEQFFGPGTRLTVL.

This clonotype was counted at least ten times. V gene TRBV4-1 combines with J gene TRBJ1-2; D is perhaps TRBD1 (5 bases). This CDR3 has 16 amino acids. Germline assignment: CDR1 MGHRA and CDR2 YSYEKL. Trimming stripped 0 bases from V and 7 bases from J, with 18 bases between. CDR3 amino acids: CASSQDGRRGAFGYTF. Written as DNA, the CDR3 is TGCGCCAGCAGCCAAGATGGGAGAAGGGGCGCATTTGGCTACACCTTC.

This clonotype was seen only a few times. The gene calls are TRBV2 and TRBJ2-6; tentatively, D is TRBD1 (6 bases). The CDR3 spans 16 residues. Between the trimmed V and J ends, which lost 7 bases and 0 bases, there was a span of 13 bases. CDR1 is SNHLY, CDR2 FYNNEI, per germline. Here the CDR3 DNA reads TGTGCCAGCACCCGGGACAATCACTCTGGGGCCAACGTCCTGACTTTC. Protein: CASTRDNHSGANVLTF.

This clonotype was detected only a few times. The chain carries TRBV5-1 and TRBJ2-1; no clear D. The CDR3 runs 13 residues. Germline V gene data show CDR1 as SGHRS and CDR2 as YFSETQ. Trimming shortened V by 5 bases and J by 8 bases, and 14 bases separated the two germline ends. CDR3 DNA: TGCGCCAGCAGAGAGACTCCAGTCGATGAGCAGTTCTTC. It encodes CASRETPVDEQFF.

V is TRBV20-1 and J is TRBJ1-6; D not resolved. Germline CDR1 is DFQATT and CDR2 is SNEGSKA (reference sequence). The CDR3 has 13 residues. Trimming pared 2 bases from V and 7 bases from J, leaving 9 bases between. In DNA form, the CDR3 reads TGCAGTGCTAGAAGCCAGCCGAATTCACCCCTCCACTTT. Translating it yields CSARSQPNSPLHF.

The table lists this clonotype with many counts. The genes are TRBV7-2 and TRBJ2-1; D possibly uses TRBD1 or TRBD2 (5 bases each). The CDR3 covers 13 residues. The germline V gene has CDR1 SGHTA and CDR2 FQGNSA. V lost 0 bases to trimming and J lost 7 bases, with 7 bases between them. CDR3 in DNA: TGTGCCAGCAGCTTAGCGGGGGAGAATGAGCAGTTCTTC. Residues: CASSLAGENEQFF.

This clonotype was recorded at least ten times. The J gene is TRBJ2-7, the V gene TRBV4-3; D gene uncertain. V shed 0 bases and J shed 4 bases, with 13 bases lying between them. There are 15 residues in the CDR3. The germline V gene encodes CDR1 LGHNA and CDR2 YSLEER. CDR3 coding DNA: TGCGCCAGCAGCCAAGAGGTTGGGCGGAAATACGAGCAGTACTTC. This encodes CASSQEVGRKYEQYF.

This clonotype has just a few counts. The V call is TRBV5-1, the J call TRBJ2-1; a possible D gene is TRBD2 (5 bases). Germline lookup yields CDR1 SGHRS and CDR2 YFSETQ. The CDR3 sequence is 15 residues long. V shed 0 bases and J shed 7 bases, with 14 bases lying between them. The chain's CDR3 is CASSLGVGSANEQFF. The CDR3 region has the DNA TGCGCCAGCAGCTTGGGAGTTGGGAGTGCGAATGAGCAGTTCTTC.

The chain employs TRBV2 and TRBJ2-1, with TRBD2 matching over 7 bases. The CDR3 loop spans 13 amino acids. V was pared by 6 bases and J by 10 bases, with 9 bases of the junction left unmatched. The germline gives CDR1 SNHLY, CDR2 FYNNEI. This CDR3 reads CASRAGLLAEQFF. In nucleotides, the CDR3 is TGTGCCAGCAGAGCGGGACTCCTTGCCGAGCAGTTCTTC.